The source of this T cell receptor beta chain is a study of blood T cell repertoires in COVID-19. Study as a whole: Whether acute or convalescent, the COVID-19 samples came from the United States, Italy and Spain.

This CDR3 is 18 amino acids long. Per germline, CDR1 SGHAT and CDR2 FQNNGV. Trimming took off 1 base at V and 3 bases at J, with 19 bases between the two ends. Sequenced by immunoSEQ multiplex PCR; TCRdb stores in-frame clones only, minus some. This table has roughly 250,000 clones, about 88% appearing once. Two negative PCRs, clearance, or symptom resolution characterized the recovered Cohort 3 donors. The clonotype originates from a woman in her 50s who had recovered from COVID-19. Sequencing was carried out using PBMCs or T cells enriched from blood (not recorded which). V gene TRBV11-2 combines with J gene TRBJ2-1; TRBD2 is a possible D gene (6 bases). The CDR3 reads CASSLGRIGTESYNEQFF. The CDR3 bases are TGTGCCAGCAGCTTAGGGCGGATCGGGACTGAAAGCTACAATGAGCAGTTCTTC.